The source of this TCR beta chain is a study of blood T cell repertoires in COVID-19. Method: immunoSEQ multiplex PCR; TCRdb's copy keeps in-frame clones and lacks some. The sample lists some 200,000 clones, more than 80% occurring once. About this clone itself: Other DNA sequences in this sample translate to the same CDR3.

CDR1 is SGDLS and CDR2 is YYNGEE in the germline V gene. CDR3 length: 14 residues. V shed 0 bases, J shed 10 bases, and the junction held 1 base outside the gene matches. Sequenced sample: peripheral blood. The genes are TRBV9 and TRBJ1-6; 10 nucleotides agree with TRBD1. The receptor comes from a woman aged 40 to 55 with COVID-19, enrolled during active disease. CDR3 protein: CASSVEGQGSPLHF. CDR3 nucleotides: TGTGCCAGCAGCGTAGAGGGACAGGGGTCACCCCTCCACTTT.